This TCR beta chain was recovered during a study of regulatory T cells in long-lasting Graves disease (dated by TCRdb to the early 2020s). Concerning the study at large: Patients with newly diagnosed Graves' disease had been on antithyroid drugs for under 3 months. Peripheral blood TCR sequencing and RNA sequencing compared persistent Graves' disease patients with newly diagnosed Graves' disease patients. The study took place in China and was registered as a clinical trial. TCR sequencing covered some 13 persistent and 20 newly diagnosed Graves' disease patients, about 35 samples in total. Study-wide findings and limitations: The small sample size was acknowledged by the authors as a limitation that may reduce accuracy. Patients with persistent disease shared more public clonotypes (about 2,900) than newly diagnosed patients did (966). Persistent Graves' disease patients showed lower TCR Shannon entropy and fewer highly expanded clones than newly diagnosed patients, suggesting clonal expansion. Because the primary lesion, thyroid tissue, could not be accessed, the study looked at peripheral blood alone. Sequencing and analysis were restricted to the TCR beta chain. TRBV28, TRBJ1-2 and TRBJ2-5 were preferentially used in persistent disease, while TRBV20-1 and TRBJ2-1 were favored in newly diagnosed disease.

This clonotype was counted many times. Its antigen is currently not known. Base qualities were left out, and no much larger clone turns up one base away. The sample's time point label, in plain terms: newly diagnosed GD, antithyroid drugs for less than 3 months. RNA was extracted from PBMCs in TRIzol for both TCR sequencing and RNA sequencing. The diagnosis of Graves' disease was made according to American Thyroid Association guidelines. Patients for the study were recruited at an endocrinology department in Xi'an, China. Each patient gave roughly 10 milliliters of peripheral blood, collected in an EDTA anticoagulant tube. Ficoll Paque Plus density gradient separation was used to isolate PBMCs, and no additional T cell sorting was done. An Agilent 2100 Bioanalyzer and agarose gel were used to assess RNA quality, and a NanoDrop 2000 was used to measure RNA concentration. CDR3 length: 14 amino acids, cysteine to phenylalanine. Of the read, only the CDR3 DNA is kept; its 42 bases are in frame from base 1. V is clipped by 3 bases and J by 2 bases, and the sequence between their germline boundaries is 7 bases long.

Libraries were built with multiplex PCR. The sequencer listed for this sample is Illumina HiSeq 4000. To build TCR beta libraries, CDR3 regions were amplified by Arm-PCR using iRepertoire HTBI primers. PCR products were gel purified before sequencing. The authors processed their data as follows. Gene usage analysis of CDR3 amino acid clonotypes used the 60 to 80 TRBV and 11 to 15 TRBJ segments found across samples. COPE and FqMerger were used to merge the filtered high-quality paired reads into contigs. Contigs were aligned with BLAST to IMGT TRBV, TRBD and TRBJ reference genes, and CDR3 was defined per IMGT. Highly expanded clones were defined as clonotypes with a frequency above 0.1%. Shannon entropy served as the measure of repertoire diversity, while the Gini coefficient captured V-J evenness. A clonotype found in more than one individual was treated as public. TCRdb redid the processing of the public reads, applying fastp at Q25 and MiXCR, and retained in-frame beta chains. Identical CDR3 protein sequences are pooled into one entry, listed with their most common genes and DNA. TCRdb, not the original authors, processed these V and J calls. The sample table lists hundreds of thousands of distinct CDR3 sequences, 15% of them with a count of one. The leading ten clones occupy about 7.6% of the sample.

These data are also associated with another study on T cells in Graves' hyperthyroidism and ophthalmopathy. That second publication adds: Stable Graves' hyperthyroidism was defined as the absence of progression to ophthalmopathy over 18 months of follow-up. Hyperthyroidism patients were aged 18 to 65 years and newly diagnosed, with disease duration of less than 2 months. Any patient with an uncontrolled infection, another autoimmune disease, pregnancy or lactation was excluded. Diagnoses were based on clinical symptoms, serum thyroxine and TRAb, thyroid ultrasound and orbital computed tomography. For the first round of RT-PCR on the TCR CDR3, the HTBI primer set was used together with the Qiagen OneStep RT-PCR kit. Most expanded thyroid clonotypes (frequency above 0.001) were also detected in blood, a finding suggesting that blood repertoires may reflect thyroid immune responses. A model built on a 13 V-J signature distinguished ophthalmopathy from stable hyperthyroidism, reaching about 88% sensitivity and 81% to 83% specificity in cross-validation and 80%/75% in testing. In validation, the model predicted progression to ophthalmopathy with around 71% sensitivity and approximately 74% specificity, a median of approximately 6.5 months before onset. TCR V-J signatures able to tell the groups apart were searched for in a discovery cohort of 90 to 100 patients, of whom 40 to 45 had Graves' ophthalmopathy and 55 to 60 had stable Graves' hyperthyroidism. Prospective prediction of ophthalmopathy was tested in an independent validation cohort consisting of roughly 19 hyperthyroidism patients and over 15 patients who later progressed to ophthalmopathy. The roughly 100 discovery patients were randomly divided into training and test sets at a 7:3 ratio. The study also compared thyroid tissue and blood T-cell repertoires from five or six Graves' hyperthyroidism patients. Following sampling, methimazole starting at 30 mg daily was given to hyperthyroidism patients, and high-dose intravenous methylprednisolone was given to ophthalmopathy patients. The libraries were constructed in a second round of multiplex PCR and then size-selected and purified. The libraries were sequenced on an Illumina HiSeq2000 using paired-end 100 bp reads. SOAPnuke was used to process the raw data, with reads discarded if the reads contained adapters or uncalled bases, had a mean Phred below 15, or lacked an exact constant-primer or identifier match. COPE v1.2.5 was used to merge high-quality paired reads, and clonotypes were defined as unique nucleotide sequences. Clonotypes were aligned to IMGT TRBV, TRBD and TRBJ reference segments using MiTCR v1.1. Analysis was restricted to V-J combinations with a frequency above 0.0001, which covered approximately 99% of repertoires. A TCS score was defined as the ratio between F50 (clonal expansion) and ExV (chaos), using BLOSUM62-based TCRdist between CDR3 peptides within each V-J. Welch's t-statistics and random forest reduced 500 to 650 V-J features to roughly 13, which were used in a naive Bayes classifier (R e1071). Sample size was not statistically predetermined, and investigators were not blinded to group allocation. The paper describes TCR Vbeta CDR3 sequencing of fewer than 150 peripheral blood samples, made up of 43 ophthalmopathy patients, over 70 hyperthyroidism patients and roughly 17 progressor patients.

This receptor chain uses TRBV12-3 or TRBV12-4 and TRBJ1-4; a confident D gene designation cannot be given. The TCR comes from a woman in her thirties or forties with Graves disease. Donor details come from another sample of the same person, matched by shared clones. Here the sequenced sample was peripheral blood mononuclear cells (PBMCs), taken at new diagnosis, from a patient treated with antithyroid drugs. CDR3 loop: CASSLSQTNEKLFF. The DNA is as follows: TGTGCCAGCAGTTTGTCACAGACTAATGAAAAACTGTTTTTT.